The 17 T cell receptor beta chains below come from one sample, sequenced in a study of T cell repertoires in cytomegalovirus infection. Their recognized antigens are unknown. Via MiXCR, TCRdb re-called the reads, giving one row per CDR3 protein. The data contain some 920,000 distinct CDR3 sequences, about a third of them seen just once; the ten biggest clones take up roughly 13%. This material consisted of cultured CD8+ T cells from PBMCs, taken from culture after CMV antigen stimulation. The receptor set was obtained from a human donor in good health (CMV status not recorded). Some clones in this sample may be carry-over from other donors' samples.

This clonotype was seen many times. This rearrangement joins TRBV7-9 to TRBJ2-1; D not certain. V was clipped by 4 bases and J by 0 bases, with 16 bases between them. Germline V CDR1 and CDR2: SEHNR, FQNEAQ (reference sequence). CDR3 size: 17 residues. CDR3 sequence reads: CASSSIPLAYSYNEQFF. The CDR3 DNA is TGTGCCAGCAGCTCCATACCTCTTGCGTACTCCTACAATGAGCAGTTCTTC. The whole variable domain, filled in from reference TRBV7-9 and TRBJ2-1, reads DTGVSQNPRHKITKRGQNVTFRCDPISEHNRLYWYRQTLGQGPEFLTYFQNEAQLEKSRLLSDRFSAERPKGSFSTLEIQRTEQGDSAMYLCASSSIPLAYSYNEQFFGPGTRLTVL.

The chain has TRBV19 and TRBJ1-5; TRBD1 aligns across 10 bases. This CDR3 has 17 amino acids. Germline lookup yields CDR1 LNHDA and CDR2 SQIVND (reference sequence). V lost 3 bases, J lost 4 bases, and 9 bases stayed unmatched. The CDR3 loop reads CASSIPSDRGLNQPQHF. CDR3 nucleotide sequence: TGTGCCAGTAGTATCCCCTCCGACAGGGGGCTTAATCAGCCCCAGCATTTT.

Here the CDR3 DNA reads TGTGCCAGCAGGCCCGGGACCTGGGATGAGCAGTTCTTC. Protein product: CASRPGTWDEQFF. The rearrangement links TRBV12-3 or TRBV12-4 to TRBJ2-1, with D possibly being TRBD1 or TRBD2 (5 bases each). CDR3 length: 13 residues. V gave up 6 bases and J gave up 8 bases, with 14 bases separating them.

A few counts support this clonotype. This chain uses TRBV7-2 with TRBJ1-2, with D perhaps matching TRBD1 (6 bases). This CDR3 is 13 amino acids long. Germline V CDR1 and CDR2: SGHTA, FQGNSA. The V and J ends lost 5 bases and 4 bases respectively, with 11 bases between them. The CDR3 region has the DNA TGTGCCAGCAGCCCAGGGGCTCCCTATGGCTACACCTTC. Its protein is CASSPGAPYGYTF. The whole variable domain, remainder taken from reference TRBV7-2 and TRBJ1-2, is GAGVSQSPSNKVTEKGKDVELRCDPISGHTALYWYRQSLGQGLEFLIYFQGNSAPDKSGLPSDRFSAERTGGSVSTLTIQRTQQEDSAVYLCASSPGAPYGYTFGSGTRLTVV.

The gene calls are TRBV12-3 or TRBV12-4 and TRBJ1-2; 7 positions match TRBD1. With V trimmed by 10 bases and J by 1 base, 6 bases remained unmatched. The CDR3 runs 13 residues. The CDR3 DNA sequence: TGTGCCACAAGGGGACAGAATAACTATGGCTACACCTTC. Translation gives CATRGQNNYGYTF.

This clonotype was observed a few times. The chain has TRBV6-6 and TRBJ1-5; the match to TRBD1 covers 9 bases. Germline V lookup: CDR1 MNHNY, CDR2 SVGAGI (reference sequence). V dropped 1 base and J dropped 5; count of bases not matched to a gene: 6. CDR3 length: 16 residues. The CDR3 protein is CASSYWDRALYQPQHF. CDR3 nucleotide sequence: TGTGCCAGCAGTTACTGGGACAGGGCTCTTTATCAGCCCCAGCATTTT.

The chain is built from TRBV20-1 and TRBJ2-7; 8 bases map to TRBD1. Per the germline V gene, CDR1 is DFQATT and CDR2 is SNEGSKA (reference sequence). The CDR3 has 13 residues. With V trimmed by 6 bases and J by 1 base, 5 bases remained unmatched. The CDR3: CSATRQGSYEQYV. The CDR3, as DNA: TGCAGTGCGACCCGACAGGGGTCCTACGAGCAGTACGTC.

This rearrangement joins TRBV9 to TRBJ2-5, with D perhaps assigned TRBD1 or TRBD2 (5 bases each). Deletions cut 1 base from V and 2 bases from J, with 21 bases between. CDR1 SGDLS and CDR2 YYNGEE come from the germline V gene. The CDR3 has 18 amino acids. The CDR3 nucleotides read TGTGCCAGCAGCGTATCGAATGGGGGTAGGGCCTTACAAGAGACCCAGTACTTC. Its translation: CASSVSNGGRALQETQYF.

The chain is built from TRBV7-9 and TRBJ1-5; TRBD1 matches at 7 bases. V was clipped by 4 bases and J by 1 base; unmatched bases: 13. CDR3 length: 18 amino acids. Germline V CDR1 and CDR2: SEHNR, FQNEAQ (reference sequence). In DNA form, the CDR3 reads TGTGCCAGCAGCTATGACAGGGAAGGCCGAAGGAGCAATCAGCCCCAGCATTTT. Protein sequence: CASSYDREGRRSNQPQHF.

V usage is TRBV13 and J usage is TRBJ2-7; possible D gene TRBD2, 6 bases. Trimming pared 1 base from V and 6 bases from J, leaving 16 bases between. Germline lookup yields CDR1 PRHDT and CDR2 FYEKMQ (reference sequence). This CDR3 has 15 residues. CDR3: CASSLAGTQTGEQYF. Here the CDR3 DNA reads TGTGCCAGCAGCTTAGCCGGGACTCAAACGGGCGAGCAGTACTTC.

This clonotype has just a few counts. The rearrangement joins TRBV19 to TRBJ2-2; D may be TRBD1 (5 bases). V was trimmed by 6 bases and J by 4 bases, leaving 9 bases between them. CDR1 is LNHDA, CDR2 SQIVND, per germline (reference sequence). The CDR3 totals 13 residues. This CDR3 reads CASRQGGTGELFF. The CDR3 nucleotides are TGTGCCAGTAGGCAGGGTGGCACCGGGGAGCTGTTTTTT.

This clonotype was seen more than once but under ten times. The genes are TRBV20-1 and TRBJ2-2; 8 bases are shared with TRBD1. With 4 bases clipped from V and 3 bases from J, the junction kept 7 bases outside the gene matches. Germline lookup yields CDR1 DFQATT and CDR2 SNEGSKA (reference sequence). The CDR3 totals 15 residues. The CDR3 loop is CSATSMDRDTGELFF. In nucleotides, the CDR3 is TGCAGTGCTACCTCAATGGACAGGGACACCGGGGAGCTGTTTTTT.

V is TRBV19 and J is TRBJ2-1, with 7 nucleotides matching TRBD2. The CDR3 extends over 15 amino acids. The ends lost 1 base at V and 2 bases at J; junction bases unmatched: 2. The germline V gene encodes CDR1 LNHDA and CDR2 SQIVND (reference sequence). CDR3 in DNA: TGTGCCAGTAGTATAGCTGGGGGGGCCTACAATGAGCAGTTCTTC. Protein product: CASSIAGGAYNEQFF.

In its sample, this clonotype was seen many times. V is TRBV7-9 and J is TRBJ2-1; TRBD2 is a possible D gene (5 bases). The V end was cut by 5 bases, the J end by 8 bases, with 19 bases between. Germline values: CDR1 SEHNR, CDR2 FQNEAQ (reference sequence). This CDR3 spans 15 amino acids. The CDR3 DNA is TGTGCCAGCAGCCGGACGGGAAGGAGTGGCGATGAGCAGTTCTTC. The encoded protein is CASSRTGRSGDEQFF.

This clonotype was picked up many times. The CDR3 protein is CASSPTDMYEQYV. The CDR3 DNA sequence: TGTGCCAGCAGCCCGACTGACATGTACGAGCAGTACGTC. The chain is built from TRBV7-9 and TRBJ2-7; no definite D call. V lost 5 bases and J 4 bases, leaving 12 bases between the germline ends. Germline-derived CDR1 and CDR2 are SEHNR and FQNEAQ (reference sequence). The CDR3 is 13 amino acids.

This chain links TRBV7-2 with TRBJ2-7, with TRBD1 identical over 7 bases. Germline V gives CDR1 SGHTA, CDR2 FQGNSA. CDR3 size: 14 residues. V was clipped by 1 base and J by 5 bases; unmatched bases: 5. The CDR3 is CASSLDRGVDEQYF. DNA for the CDR3: TGTGCCAGCAGCTTAGACAGGGGAGTTGACGAGCAGTACTTC.

This clonotype was seen more than once but under ten times. This chain joins TRBV27 and TRBJ2-3; TRBD2 agrees at 9 bases. This CDR3 has 16 residues. Germline CDR1 reads MNHEY; CDR2 reads SMNVEV (reference sequence). Losses at the gene ends were 5 bases for V and 5 bases for J; bases not matched to a gene: 11. CDR3 residues: CASSPSPGAGGDTQYF. CDR3 coding DNA: TGTGCCAGCAGTCCCTCTCCAGGAGCGGGGGGAGATACGCAGTATTTT.